The TCR beta chain under discussion was sequenced for a study of identical twins. In germline, CDR1 is MGHRA, CDR2 YSYEKL. The junction had 8 bases not matched to a gene; V was cut back by 4 bases and J by 12 bases. The CDR3 consists of 12 residues. The study's findings and limits: Because invariant MAIT and iNKT cells could be present, zero-insertion analyses could be partly confounded. Within twin pairs, the out-of-frame alpha sequences they shared showed excess low generation probability.

Remarks on this clonotype: Its antigen is still unknown.

All of the donors were Caucasians in good health. Unique molecular identifiers were present on cDNA, and template switching added a universal primer site. TCRdb re-called the 5' RACE reads with MiXCR, one entry per CDR3 protein. Of 300,000 to 400,000 distinct CDR3 sequences in the sample, approximately 10% are singletons; the top ten hold around 8.6%. The TCR originated in a woman aged 45-65 years in good health. Sequencing used naive T cells sorted from blood. V gene TRBV4-1 combines with J gene TRBJ1-1; 7 bases match TRBD1. The CDR3 region has the DNA TGCGCCAGCAGCCTGTCGGGACAGCGAACTTTCTTT. Its protein is CASSLSGQRTFF.